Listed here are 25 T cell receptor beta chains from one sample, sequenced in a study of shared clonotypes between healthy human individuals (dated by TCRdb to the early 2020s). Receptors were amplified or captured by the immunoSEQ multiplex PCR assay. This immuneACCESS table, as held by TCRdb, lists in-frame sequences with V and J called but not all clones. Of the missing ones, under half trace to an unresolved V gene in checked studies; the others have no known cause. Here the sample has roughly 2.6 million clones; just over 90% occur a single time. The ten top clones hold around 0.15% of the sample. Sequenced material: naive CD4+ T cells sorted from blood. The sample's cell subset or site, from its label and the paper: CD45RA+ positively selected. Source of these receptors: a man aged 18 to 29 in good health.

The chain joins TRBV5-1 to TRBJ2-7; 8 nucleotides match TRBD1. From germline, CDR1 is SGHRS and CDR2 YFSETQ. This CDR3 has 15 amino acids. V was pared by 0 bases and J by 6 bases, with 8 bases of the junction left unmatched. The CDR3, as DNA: TGCGCCAGCAGCTTGGGGTCCAGGGGGCAGGCCGAGCAGTACTTC. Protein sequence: CASSLGSRGQAEQYF.

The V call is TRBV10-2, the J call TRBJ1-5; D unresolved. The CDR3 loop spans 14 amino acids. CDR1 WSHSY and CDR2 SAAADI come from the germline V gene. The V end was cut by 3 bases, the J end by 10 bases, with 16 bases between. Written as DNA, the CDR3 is TGCGCCAGCAGTGACCATAACTTCGGGGTTCCCCAGCATTTT. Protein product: CASSDHNFGVPQHF.

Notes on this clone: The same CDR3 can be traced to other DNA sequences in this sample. The CDR3 loop is CASSPPSYEQYF. In DNA form, the CDR3 reads TGTGCCAGCTCACCACCCTCATACGAGCAGTACTTC. J is TRBJ2-7 and V is TRBV18; D remains ambiguous. CDR3 length equals 12 residues. The V end lost 0 bases, the J end lost 4 bases, and 4 bases lay between the germline ends. Per germline, CDR1 KGHSH and CDR2 LQKENI. Full variable domain (outside the CDR3, taken from reference TRBV18 and TRBJ2-7): NAGVMQNPRHLVRRRGQEARLRCSPMKGHSHVYWYRQLPEEGLKFMVYLQKENIIDESGMPKERFSAEFPKEGPSILRIQQVVRGDSAAYFCASSPPSYEQYFGPGTRLTVT.

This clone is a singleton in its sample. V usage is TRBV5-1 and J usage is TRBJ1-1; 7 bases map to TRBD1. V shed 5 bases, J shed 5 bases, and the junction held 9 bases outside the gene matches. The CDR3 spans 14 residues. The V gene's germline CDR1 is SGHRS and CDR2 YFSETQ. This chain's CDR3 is CASSSTGLRTEAFF. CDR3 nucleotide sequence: TGCGCCAGCAGTTCGACAGGGTTAAGAACTGAAGCTTTCTTT. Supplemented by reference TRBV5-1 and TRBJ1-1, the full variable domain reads KAGVTQTPRYLIKTRGQQVTLSCSPISGHRSVSWYQQTPGQGLQFLFEYFSETQRNKGNFPGRFSGRQFSNSRSEMNVSTLELGDSALYLCASSSTGLRTEAFFGQGTRLTVV.

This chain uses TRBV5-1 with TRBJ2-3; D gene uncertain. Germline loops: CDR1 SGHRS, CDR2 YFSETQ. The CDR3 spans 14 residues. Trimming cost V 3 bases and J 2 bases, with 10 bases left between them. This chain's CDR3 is CASSYSGSTDTQYF. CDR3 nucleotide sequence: TGCGCCAGCAGCTACAGTGGGTCCACAGATACGCAGTATTTT.

CDR3 region: CASSTTSYEQYF. CDR3 DNA sequence: TGTGCCAGTAGTACCACCTCCTACGAGCAGTACTTC. The rearrangement links TRBV19 to TRBJ2-7; D unresolved. Trimming stripped 4 bases from V and 0 bases from J, with 4 bases between. Germline V gene lookup returns CDR1 LNHDA and CDR2 SQIVND (reference sequence). The CDR3 runs to 12 residues.

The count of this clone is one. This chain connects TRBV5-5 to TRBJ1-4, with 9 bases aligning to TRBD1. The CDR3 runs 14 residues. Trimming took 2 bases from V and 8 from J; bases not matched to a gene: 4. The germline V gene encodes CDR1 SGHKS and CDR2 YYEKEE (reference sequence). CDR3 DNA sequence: TGTGCCAGCAGCTTACAGGGGGCGAGAGAAAAACTGTTTTTT. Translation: CASSLQGAREKLFF.

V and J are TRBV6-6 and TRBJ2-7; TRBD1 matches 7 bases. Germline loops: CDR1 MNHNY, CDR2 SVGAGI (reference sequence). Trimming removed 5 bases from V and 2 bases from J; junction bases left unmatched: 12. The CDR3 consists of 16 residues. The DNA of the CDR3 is TGTGCCAGCAGTCCACGGGACAGTTTGGGTACCTACGAGCAGTACTTC. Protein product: CASSPRDSLGTYEQYF.

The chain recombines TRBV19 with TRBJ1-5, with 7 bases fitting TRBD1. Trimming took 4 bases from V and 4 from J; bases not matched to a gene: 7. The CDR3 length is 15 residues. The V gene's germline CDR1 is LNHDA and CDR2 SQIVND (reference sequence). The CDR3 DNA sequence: TGTGCCAGTAGTACGCAGGGGGGCCAAAATCAGCCCCAGCATTTT. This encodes CASSTQGGQNQPQHF.

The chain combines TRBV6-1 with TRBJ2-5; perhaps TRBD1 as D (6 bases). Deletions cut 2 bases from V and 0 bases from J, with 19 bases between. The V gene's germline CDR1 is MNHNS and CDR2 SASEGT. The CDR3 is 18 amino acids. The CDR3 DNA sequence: TGTGCCAGCAGTGAATACCATAGGCCAGGGGAGAACCAAGAGACCCAGTACTTC. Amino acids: CASSEYHRPGENQETQYF.

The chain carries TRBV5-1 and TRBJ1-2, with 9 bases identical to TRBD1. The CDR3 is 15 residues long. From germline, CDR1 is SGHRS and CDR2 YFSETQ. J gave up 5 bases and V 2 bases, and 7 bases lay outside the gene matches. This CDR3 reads CASSLTGGTSYGYTF. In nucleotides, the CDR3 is TGCGCCAGCAGCTTAACAGGGGGCACCTCTTATGGCTACACCTTC.

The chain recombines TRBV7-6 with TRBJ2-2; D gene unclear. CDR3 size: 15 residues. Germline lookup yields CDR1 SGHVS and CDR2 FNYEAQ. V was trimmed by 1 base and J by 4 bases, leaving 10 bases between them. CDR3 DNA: TGTGCCAGCAGCTTAGTTGGGGTGTCCACCGGGGAGCTGTTTTTT. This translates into CASSLVGVSTGELFF.

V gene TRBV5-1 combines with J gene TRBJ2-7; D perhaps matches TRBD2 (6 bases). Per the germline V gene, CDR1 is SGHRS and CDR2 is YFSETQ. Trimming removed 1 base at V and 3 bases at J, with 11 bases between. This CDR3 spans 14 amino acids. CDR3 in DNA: TGCGCCAGCAGCTTGATGGGGGGAGACTACGAGCAGTACTTC. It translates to CASSLMGGDYEQYF.

CDR3 sequence (DNA): TGTGCCATGGGGACTAGCGTTACGTCTGATACGCAGTATTTT. Translating it yields CAMGTSVTSDTQYF. The V gene is TRBV10-3, the J gene TRBJ2-3, with TRBD2 identical over 10 bases. Germline-derived CDR1 and CDR2 are ENHRY and SYGVKD. The CDR3 has 14 residues. J gave up 6 bases and V 9 bases, and 9 bases lay outside the gene matches.

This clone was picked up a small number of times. The CDR3 sequence is CASSLAGRGNNQPQHF. CDR3 DNA sequence: TGTGCCAGCAGCTTAGCGGGCAGGGGAAACAATCAGCCCCAGCATTTT. V and J are TRBV7-9 and TRBJ1-5; D possibly corresponds to TRBD1 (6 bases). Germline CDR1 and CDR2: SEHNR and FQNEAQ (reference sequence). V was pared by 0 bases and J by 3 bases, with 12 bases between. CDR3 size: 16 residues. Combining the CDR3 with reference TRBV7-9 and TRBJ1-5 gives the whole variable domain DTGVSQNPRHKITKRGQNVTFRCDPISEHNRLYWYRQTLGQGPEFLTYFQNEAQLEKSRLLSDRFSAERPKGSFSTLEIQRTEQGDSAMYLCASSLAGRGNNQPQHFGDGTRLSIL.

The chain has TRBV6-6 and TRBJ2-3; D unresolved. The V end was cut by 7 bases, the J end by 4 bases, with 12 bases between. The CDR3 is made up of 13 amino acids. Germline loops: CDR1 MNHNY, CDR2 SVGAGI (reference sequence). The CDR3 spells CASNLLGPDTQYF. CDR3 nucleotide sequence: TGTGCCAGCAACCTTTTAGGACCAGATACGCAGTATTTT.

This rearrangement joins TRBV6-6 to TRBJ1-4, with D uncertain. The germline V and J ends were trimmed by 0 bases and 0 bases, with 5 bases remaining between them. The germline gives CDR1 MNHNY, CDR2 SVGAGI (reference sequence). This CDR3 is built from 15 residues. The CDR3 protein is CASSYSIATNEKLFF. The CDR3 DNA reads TGTGCCAGCAGTTACTCGATAGCAACTAATGAAAAACTGTTTTTT.

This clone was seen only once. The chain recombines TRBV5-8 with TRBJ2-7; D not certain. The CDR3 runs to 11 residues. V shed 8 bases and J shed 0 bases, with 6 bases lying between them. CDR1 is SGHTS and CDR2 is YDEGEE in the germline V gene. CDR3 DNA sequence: TGTGCCAGTGACGCCTCCTACGAGCAGTACTTC. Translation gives CASDASYEQYF. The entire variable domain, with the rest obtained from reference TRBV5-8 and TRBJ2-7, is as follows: EAGVTQSPTHLIKTRGQQATLRCSPISGHTSVYWYQQALGLGLQFLLWYDEGEERNRGNFPPRFSGRQFPNYSSELNVNALELEDSALYLCASDASYEQYFGPGTRLTVT.

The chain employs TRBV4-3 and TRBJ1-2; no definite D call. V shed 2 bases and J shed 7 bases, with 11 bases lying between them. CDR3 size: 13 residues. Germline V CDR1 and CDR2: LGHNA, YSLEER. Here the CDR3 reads CASSQRSDGGYTF. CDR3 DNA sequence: TGCGCCAGCAGCCAAAGATCGGACGGTGGCTACACCTTC.

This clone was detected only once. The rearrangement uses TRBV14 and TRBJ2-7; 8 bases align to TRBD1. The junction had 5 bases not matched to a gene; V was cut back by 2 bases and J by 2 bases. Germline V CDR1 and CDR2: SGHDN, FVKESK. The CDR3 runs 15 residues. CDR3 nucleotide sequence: TGTGCCAGCAGCCAACTCGGGACAGGTCCCTACGAGCAGTACTTC. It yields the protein CASSQLGTGPYEQYF.

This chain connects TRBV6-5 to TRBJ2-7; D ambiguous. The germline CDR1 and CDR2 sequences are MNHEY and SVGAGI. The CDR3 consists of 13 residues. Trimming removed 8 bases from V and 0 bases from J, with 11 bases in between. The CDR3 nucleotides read TGTGCCAGCGGGCGGCGGAGCTCCTACGAGCAGTACTTC. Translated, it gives CASGRRSSYEQYF.

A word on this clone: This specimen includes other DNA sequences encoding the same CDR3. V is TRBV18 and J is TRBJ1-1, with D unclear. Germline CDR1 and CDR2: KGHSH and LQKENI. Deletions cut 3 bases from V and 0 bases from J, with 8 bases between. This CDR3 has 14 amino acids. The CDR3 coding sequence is TGTGCCAGCTCACCGAAGGCGGTGAACACTGAAGCTTTCTTT. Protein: CASSPKAVNTEAFF.

The CDR3 spells CASSLLARGANTEAFF. In nucleotides, the CDR3 is TGTGCCAGCAGCTTATTAGCCCGCGGAGCGAACACTGAAGCTTTCTTT. The genes are TRBV7-9 and TRBJ1-1; no clear D gene. This CDR3 has 16 residues. Deletions cut 2 bases from V and 1 base from J, with 14 bases between. Germline-derived CDR1 and CDR2 are SEHNR and FQNEAQ (reference sequence).

The CDR3 nucleotides read TGTGCCAGCAGCCCGACCGGGACTAACAGGCGGTACTTC. This translates into CASSPTGTNRRYF. The chain combines TRBV5-4 with TRBJ2-7; 7 bases match TRBD2. V shed 4 bases and J 12 bases; nucleotides not matched to a gene: 13. Germline V lookup: CDR1 SGHNT, CDR2 YYREEE (reference sequence). The CDR3 has 13 amino acids.

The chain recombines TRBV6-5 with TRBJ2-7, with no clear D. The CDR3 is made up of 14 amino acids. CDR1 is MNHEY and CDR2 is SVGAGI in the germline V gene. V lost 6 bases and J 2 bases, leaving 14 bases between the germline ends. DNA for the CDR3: TGTGCCAGCAGCCGCATGAAGCAGACCTACGAGCAGTACTTC. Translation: CASSRMKQTYEQYF.